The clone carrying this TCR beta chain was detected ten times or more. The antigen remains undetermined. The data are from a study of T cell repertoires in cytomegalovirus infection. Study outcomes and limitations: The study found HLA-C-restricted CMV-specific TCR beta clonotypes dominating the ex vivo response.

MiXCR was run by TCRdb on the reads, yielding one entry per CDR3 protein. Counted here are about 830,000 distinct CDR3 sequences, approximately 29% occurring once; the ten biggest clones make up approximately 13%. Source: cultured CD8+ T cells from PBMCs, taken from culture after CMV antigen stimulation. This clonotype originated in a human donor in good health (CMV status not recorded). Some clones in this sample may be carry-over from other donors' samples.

The CDR3 region is CASSPQTGNTGELFF. CDR3 nucleotides: TGTGCCAGCAGCCCGCAGACAGGGAACACCGGGGAGCTGTTTTTT. The rearrangement joins TRBV4-2 to TRBJ2-2; D possibly corresponds to TRBD1 (6 bases). In germline, CDR1 is LGHNA, CDR2 YNFKEQ. This CDR3 comprises 15 residues. V was cut by 4 bases and J by 1 base, with 10 bases left in between.